This is a list of T cell receptor beta chains from one sample in a study of response to subunit inactivated influenza vaccine. TCRdb redid the calling of the RT-PCR reads with MiXCR, one entry per CDR3 protein. The table records around 790,000 distinct CDR3 sequences, approximately 22% of them present only once. This sample comprised PBMCs from blood, obtained 5 days after vaccination. All receptors derive from a man in his fifties or sixties who received an inactivated influenza vaccine. Both conserved end residues are part of each CDR3. Each record gives: V gene, J gene, clone size, D gene, CDR3 DNA, CDR3 protein. The D gene is left open where the match is weak. The size field is filled for only some rows; it gives once, few, many or a size class.

v_call: TRBV7-2; j_call: TRBJ2-1; clone_size: NA; d_call: TRBD2; cdr3_nt: TGTGCCAGCAGCCGTACGGGGACTACCTACAATGAGCAGTTCTTC; cdr3_aa: CASSRTGTTYNEQFF
v_call: TRBV20-1; j_call: TRBJ2-1; clone_size: few; d_call: TRBD2; cdr3_nt: TGCAGTGCTAGAGATATCCGTGGCAGCGGGAGGGCCCTGAATGAGCAGTTCTTC; cdr3_aa: CSARDIRGSGRALNEQFF
v_call: TRBV4-3; j_call: TRBJ2-5; clone_size: few; d_call: NA; cdr3_nt: TGCGCCAGCAGCCAAGGCGCCAAAGAACAAGAGACCCAGTACTTC; cdr3_aa: CASSQGAKEQETQYF
v_call: TRBV6-2/TRBV6-3; j_call: TRBJ1-1; clone_size: few; d_call: NA; cdr3_nt: TGTGCCAGCAGCCCTGTGACCAGGGCGGTCACTGAAGCTTTCTTT; cdr3_aa: CASSPVTRAVTEAFF
v_call: TRBV29-1; j_call: TRBJ2-5; clone_size: few; d_call: TRBD1; cdr3_nt: TGCAGCGGGACAGGAACAATCCAAGAGACCCAGTACTTC; cdr3_aa: CSGTGTIQETQYF
v_call: TRBV4-3; j_call: TRBJ2-2; clone_size: few; d_call: NA; cdr3_nt: TGCGCCAGCAGCCAAGAGGTCGGCGCGCGGGGAACCGGGGAGCTGTTTTTT; cdr3_aa: CASSQEVGARGTGELFF
v_call: TRBV2; j_call: TRBJ2-5; clone_size: NA; d_call: NA; cdr3_nt: TGTGCCAGCAGTGACGGGCCGCGGCAAGAGACCCAGTACTTC; cdr3_aa: CASSDGPRQETQYF
v_call: TRBV27; j_call: TRBJ2-3; clone_size: NA; d_call: NA; cdr3_nt: TGTGCCAGCAGTACACTGCGCGAAGGGACAGATACGCAGTATTTT; cdr3_aa: CASSTLREGTDTQYF
v_call: TRBV6-5; j_call: TRBJ2-1; clone_size: few; d_call: TRBD2; cdr3_nt: TGTGCCAGCAGTTACTCGAGGGCTAGCGGGAGAGGCGGCGCAGGTGAGCAGTTCTTC; cdr3_aa: CASSYSRASGRGGAGEQFF
v_call: TRBV20-1; j_call: TRBJ2-1; clone_size: NA; d_call: TRBD1; cdr3_nt: TGCAGTGCTAGCGGCAGAACAGGGGCTCCTGAGCAGTTCTTC; cdr3_aa: CSASGRTGAPEQFF
v_call: TRBV10-1; j_call: TRBJ2-1; clone_size: NA; d_call: NA; cdr3_nt: TGCGCCAGCAATGACAGGACCGTCTACAATGAGCAGTTCTTC; cdr3_aa: CASNDRTVYNEQFF
v_call: TRBV15; j_call: TRBJ1-1; clone_size: NA; d_call: TRBD1; cdr3_nt: TGTGCCACCAGCTATCGACAGGGAAGCACTGAAGCTTTCTTT; cdr3_aa: CATSYRQGSTEAFF
v_call: TRBV7-2; j_call: TRBJ2-7; clone_size: few; d_call: NA; cdr3_nt: TGTGCCAGCAGCGCCATATGGGGACCCTACGAGCAGTACTTC; cdr3_aa: CASSAIWGPYEQYF
v_call: TRBV29-1; j_call: TRBJ2-7; clone_size: many; d_call: TRBD2; cdr3_nt: TGCAGCGTTGAAGGGACTAGCGGGAGTAAGATTTACGAGCAGTACTTC; cdr3_aa: CSVEGTSGSKIYEQYF
v_call: TRBV12-3/TRBV12-4; j_call: TRBJ2-5; clone_size: few; d_call: NA; cdr3_nt: TGTGCCAGCAGCCGGGTCCCCACTCCCCAAGAGACCCAGTACTTC; cdr3_aa: CASSRVPTPQETQYF
v_call: TRBV29-1; j_call: TRBJ2-5; clone_size: many; d_call: TRBD1; cdr3_nt: TGCAGCGTCAATCCCGGGACAGGGGAAGAGACCCAGTACTTC; cdr3_aa: CSVNPGTGEETQYF
v_call: TRBV7-9; j_call: TRBJ2-1; clone_size: NA; d_call: NA; cdr3_nt: TGTGCCAGCATCCCCGGGACAACCTACAATGAGCAGTTCTTC; cdr3_aa: CASIPGTTYNEQFF
v_call: TRBV7-2; j_call: TRBJ2-3; clone_size: once; d_call: TRBD2; cdr3_nt: TGTGCCAGCAGCTTTAGCGGGGGCATTCCAGATACGCAGTATTTT; cdr3_aa: CASSFSGGIPDTQYF
v_call: TRBV4-1; j_call: TRBJ1-6; clone_size: NA; d_call: NA; cdr3_nt: TGCGCCAGCAGCCAAGGACCGAGGAATTCACCCCTCCACTTT; cdr3_aa: CASSQGPRNSPLHF
v_call: TRBV7-2; j_call: TRBJ2-1; clone_size: NA; d_call: NA; cdr3_nt: TGTGCCAGCAGGCGCCCTGGGGGGGGCATGGATGAGCAGTTCTTC; cdr3_aa: CASRRPGGGMDEQFF
v_call: TRBV15; j_call: TRBJ2-5; clone_size: few; d_call: NA; cdr3_nt: TGTGCCACCAGCAATTTCCAAGAGACCCAGTACTTC; cdr3_aa: CATSNFQETQYF
v_call: TRBV5-1; j_call: TRBJ2-7; clone_size: few; d_call: TRBD2; cdr3_nt: TGCGCCAGCAGCTCGAGGACTAGTGTCTACGAGCAGTACTTC; cdr3_aa: CASSSRTSVYEQYF
v_call: TRBV10-3; j_call: TRBJ2-3; clone_size: many; d_call: TRBD2; cdr3_nt: TGTGCCATCAGTGAGACTCCAGCGGGAGGATCCACAGATACGCAGTATTTT; cdr3_aa: CAISETPAGGSTDTQYF
v_call: TRBV11-2; j_call: TRBJ1-2; clone_size: many; d_call: NA; cdr3_nt: TGTGCCAGCAGCTTCCGATCCCCATATGGCTACACCTTC; cdr3_aa: CASSFRSPYGYTF
v_call: TRBV10-3; j_call: TRBJ2-5; clone_size: NA; d_call: NA; cdr3_nt: TGTGCCATCAGTGAACCATCTCGGGGGGCTCACGAGACCCAGTACTTC; cdr3_aa: CAISEPSRGAHETQYF
v_call: TRBV6-2/TRBV6-3; j_call: TRBJ2-3; clone_size: NA; d_call: NA; cdr3_nt: TGTGCCAGCAGTTACGACAGAAGCACAGATACGCAGTATTTT; cdr3_aa: CASSYDRSTDTQYF
v_call: TRBV7-2; j_call: TRBJ1-1; clone_size: few; d_call: NA; cdr3_nt: TGTGCCAGCAGCTTATACCCCTCTAACACTGAAGCTTTCTTT; cdr3_aa: CASSLYPSNTEAFF
v_call: TRBV29-1; j_call: TRBJ2-7; clone_size: few; d_call: NA; cdr3_nt: TGCAGCGTTGAGGTGGGCAGCTCCTACGAGCAGTACTTC; cdr3_aa: CSVEVGSSYEQYF
v_call: TRBV4-2; j_call: TRBJ2-7; clone_size: NA; d_call: TRBD2; cdr3_nt: TGTGCCAGCAGCCAAGCAACTAGCGGCGCCTACGAGCAGTACTTC; cdr3_aa: CASSQATSGAYEQYF
v_call: TRBV20-1; j_call: TRBJ2-5; clone_size: few; d_call: NA; cdr3_nt: TGCAGTGCTAGAGATCATAGGTTATCAGAGACCCAGTACTTC; cdr3_aa: CSARDHRLSETQYF
v_call: TRBV6-2/TRBV6-3; j_call: TRBJ2-1; clone_size: NA; d_call: TRBD1; cdr3_nt: TGTGCCAGCAGCAGGGCAGGGGGCCATGAGCAGTTCTTC; cdr3_aa: CASSRAGGHEQFF
v_call: TRBV6-1; j_call: TRBJ2-3; clone_size: NA; d_call: NA; cdr3_nt: TGTGCCAGCACCTTATCGCGTAGGGGAAGCACAGATACGCAGTATTTT; cdr3_aa: CASTLSRRGSTDTQYF